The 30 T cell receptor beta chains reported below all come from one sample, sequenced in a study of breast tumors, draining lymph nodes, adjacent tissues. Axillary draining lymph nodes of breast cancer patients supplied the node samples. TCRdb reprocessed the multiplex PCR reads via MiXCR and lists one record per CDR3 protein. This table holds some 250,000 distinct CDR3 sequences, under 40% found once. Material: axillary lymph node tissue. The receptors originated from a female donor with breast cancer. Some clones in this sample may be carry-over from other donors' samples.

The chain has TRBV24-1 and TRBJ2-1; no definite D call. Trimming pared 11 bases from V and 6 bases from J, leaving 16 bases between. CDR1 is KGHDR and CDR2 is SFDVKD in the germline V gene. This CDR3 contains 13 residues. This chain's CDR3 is CASSPFRANEQFF. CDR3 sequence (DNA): TGTGCCAGCAGCCCCTTCCGGGCCAATGAGCAGTTCTTC.

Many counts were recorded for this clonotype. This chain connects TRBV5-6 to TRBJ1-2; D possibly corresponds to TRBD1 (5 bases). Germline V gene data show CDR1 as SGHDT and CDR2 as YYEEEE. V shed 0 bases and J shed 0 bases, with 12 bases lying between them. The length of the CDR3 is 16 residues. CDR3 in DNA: TGTGCCAGCAGCTTGGTGACAGATCATTCTAACTATGGCTACACCTTC. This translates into CASSLVTDHSNYGYTF.

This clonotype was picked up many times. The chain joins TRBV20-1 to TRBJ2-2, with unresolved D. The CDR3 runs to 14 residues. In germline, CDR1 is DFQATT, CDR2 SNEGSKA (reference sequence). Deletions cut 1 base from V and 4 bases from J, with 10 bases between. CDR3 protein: CSARALLTTGELFF. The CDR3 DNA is TGCAGTGCTAGAGCTTTACTTACCACCGGGGAGCTGTTTTTT.

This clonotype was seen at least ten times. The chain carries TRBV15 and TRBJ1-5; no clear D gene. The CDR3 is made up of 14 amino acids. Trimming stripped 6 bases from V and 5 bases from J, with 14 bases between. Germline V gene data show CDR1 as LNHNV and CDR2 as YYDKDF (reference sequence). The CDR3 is CATSSTGLHQPQHF. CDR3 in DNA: TGTGCCACCAGTTCAACCGGTCTACATCAGCCCCAGCATTTT.

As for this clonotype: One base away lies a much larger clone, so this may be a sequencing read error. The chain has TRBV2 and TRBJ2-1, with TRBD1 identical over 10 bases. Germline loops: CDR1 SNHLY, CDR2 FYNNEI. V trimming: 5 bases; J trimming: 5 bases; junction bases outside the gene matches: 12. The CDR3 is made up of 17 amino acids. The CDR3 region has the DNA TGTGCCAGCAGTCCAGCCGCCGGGACAGGGGCTCACAATGAGCAGTTCTTC. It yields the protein CASSPAAGTGAHNEQFF. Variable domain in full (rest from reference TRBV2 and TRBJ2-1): EPEVTQTPSHQVTQMGQEVILRCVPISNHLYFYWYRQILGQKVEFLVSFYNNEISEKSEIFDDQFSVERPDGSNFTLKIRSTKLEDSAMYFCASSPAAGTGAHNEQFFGPGTRLTVL.

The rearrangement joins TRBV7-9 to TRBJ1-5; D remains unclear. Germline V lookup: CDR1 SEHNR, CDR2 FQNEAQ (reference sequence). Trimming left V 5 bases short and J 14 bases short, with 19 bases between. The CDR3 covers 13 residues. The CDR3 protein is CASSPPGSPYEHF. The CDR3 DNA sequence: TGTGCCAGCAGCCCGCCAGGTTCGCCCTACGAGCATTTT. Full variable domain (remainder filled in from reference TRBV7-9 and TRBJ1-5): DTGVSQNPRHKITKRGQNVTFRCDPISEHNRLYWYRQTLGQGPEFLTYFQNEAQLEKSRLLSDRFSAERPKGSFSTLEIQRTEQGDSAMYLCASSPPGSPYEHFGDGTRLSIL.

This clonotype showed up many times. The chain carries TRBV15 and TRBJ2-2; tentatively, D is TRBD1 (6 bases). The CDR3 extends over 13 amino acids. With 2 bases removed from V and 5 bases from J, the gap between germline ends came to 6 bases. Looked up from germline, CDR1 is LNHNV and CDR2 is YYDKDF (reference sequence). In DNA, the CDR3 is TGTGCCACCAGCAGAAGGGGGACCGGGGAGCTGTTTTTT. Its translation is CATSRRGTGELFF. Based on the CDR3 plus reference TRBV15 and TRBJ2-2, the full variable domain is DAMVIQNPRYQVTQFGKPVTLSCSQTLNHNVMYWYQQKSSQAPKLLFHYYDKDFNNEADTPDNFQSRRPNTSFCFLDIRSPGLGDTAMYLCATSRRGTGELFFGEGSRLTVL.

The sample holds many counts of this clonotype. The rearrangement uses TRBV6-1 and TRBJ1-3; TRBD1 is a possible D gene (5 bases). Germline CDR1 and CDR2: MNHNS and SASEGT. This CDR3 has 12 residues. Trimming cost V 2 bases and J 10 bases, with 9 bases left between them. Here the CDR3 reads CASSESKGTIYF. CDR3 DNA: TGTGCCAGCAGTGAATCGAAGGGGACCATATATTTT.

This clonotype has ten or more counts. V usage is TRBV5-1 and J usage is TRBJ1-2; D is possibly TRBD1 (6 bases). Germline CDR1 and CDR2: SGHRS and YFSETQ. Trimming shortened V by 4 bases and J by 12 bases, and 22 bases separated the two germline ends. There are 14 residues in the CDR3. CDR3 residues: CASSPTLDSFRNTF. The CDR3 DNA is TGCGCCAGCAGCCCAACCCTGGACAGTTTCAGAAACACCTTC.

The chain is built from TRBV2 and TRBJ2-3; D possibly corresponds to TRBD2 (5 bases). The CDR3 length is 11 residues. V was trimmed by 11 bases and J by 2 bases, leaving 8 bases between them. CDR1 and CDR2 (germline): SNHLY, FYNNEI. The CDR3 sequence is CAGRDTDTQYF. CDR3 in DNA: TGTGCCGGCCGGGACACAGATACGCAGTATTTT.

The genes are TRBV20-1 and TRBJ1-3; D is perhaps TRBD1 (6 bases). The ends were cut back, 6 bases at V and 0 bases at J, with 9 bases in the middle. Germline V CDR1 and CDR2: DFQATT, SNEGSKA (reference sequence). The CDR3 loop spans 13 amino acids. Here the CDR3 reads CSARQVSGNTIYF. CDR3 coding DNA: TGCAGTGCACGACAGGTCTCTGGAAACACCATATATTTT.

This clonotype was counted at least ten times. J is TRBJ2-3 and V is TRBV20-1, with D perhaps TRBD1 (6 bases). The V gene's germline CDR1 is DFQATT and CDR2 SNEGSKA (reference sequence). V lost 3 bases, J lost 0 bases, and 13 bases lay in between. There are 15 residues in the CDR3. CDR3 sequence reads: CSARTGRTSTDTQYF. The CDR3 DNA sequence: TGCAGTGCTAGGACAGGCCGAACTAGCACAGATACGCAGTATTTT.

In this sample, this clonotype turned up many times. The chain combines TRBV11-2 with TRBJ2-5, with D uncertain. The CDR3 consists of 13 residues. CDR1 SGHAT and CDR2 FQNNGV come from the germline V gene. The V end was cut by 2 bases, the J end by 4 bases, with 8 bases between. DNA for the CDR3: TGTGCCAGCAGCTTATCTACCGTAGAGACCCAGTACTTC. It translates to CASSLSTVETQYF.

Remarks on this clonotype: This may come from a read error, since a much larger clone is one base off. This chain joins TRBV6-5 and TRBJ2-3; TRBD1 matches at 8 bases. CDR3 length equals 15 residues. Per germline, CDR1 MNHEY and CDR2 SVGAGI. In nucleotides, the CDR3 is TGTGCCGGCAGCCGCGGACAGGGCGGGACAGATACGCAGTATTTT. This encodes CAGSRGQGGTDTQYF.

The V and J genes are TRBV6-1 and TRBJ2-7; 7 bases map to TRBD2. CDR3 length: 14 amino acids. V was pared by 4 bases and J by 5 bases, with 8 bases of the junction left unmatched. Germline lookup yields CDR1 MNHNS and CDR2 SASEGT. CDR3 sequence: CASSVLPRGDEQYF. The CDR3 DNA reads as TGTGCCAGCAGTGTCTTGCCTCGGGGGGACGAGCAGTACTTC.

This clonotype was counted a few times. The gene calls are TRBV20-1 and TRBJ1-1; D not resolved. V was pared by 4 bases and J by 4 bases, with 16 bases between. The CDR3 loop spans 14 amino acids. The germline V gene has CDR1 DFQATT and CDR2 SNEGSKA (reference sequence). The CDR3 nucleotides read TGCAGTGCTAAATCTCGGCCACGGGGCACTGAAGCTTTCTTT. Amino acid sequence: CSAKSRPRGTEAFF.

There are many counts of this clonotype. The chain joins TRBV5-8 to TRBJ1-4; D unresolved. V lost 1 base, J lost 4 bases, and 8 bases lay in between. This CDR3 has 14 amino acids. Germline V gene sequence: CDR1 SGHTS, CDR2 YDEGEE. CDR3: CASSLSGYNEKLFF. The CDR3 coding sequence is TGTGCCAGCAGCTTGTCAGGTTATAATGAAAAACTGTTTTTT.

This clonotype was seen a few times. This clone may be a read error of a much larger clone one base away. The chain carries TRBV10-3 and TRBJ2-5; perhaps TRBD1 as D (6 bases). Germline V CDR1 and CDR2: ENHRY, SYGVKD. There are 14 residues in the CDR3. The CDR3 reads CATSEGTPAETQYF. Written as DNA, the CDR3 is TGTGCCACCAGTGAGGGGACACCTGCGGAGACCCAGTACTTC.

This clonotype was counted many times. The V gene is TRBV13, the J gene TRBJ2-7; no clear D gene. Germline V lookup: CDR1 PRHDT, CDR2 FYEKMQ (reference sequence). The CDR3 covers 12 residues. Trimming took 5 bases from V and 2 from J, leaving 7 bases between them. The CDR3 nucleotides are TGTGCCAGCAGCCGCCTGACCTACGAGCAGTACTTC. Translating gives CASSRLTYEQYF.

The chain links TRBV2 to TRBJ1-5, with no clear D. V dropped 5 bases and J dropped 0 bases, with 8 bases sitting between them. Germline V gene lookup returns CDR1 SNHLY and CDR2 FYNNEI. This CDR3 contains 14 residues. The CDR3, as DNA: TGTGCCAGCAGTACAGCGTATAGCAATCAGCCCCAGCATTTT. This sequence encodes CASSTAYSNQPQHF.

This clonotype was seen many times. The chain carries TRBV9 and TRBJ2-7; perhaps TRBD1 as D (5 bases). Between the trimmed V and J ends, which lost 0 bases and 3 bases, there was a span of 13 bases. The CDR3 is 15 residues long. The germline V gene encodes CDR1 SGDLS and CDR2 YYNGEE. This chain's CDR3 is CASSVGWQGNYEQYF. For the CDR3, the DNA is TGTGCCAGCAGCGTAGGTTGGCAGGGAAACTACGAGCAGTACTTC. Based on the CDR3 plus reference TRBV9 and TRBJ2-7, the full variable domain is DSGVTQTPKHLITATGQRVTLRCSPRSGDLSVYWYQQSLDQGLQFLIQYYNGEERAKGNILERFSAQQFPDLHSELNLSSLELGDSALYFCASSVGWQGNYEQYFGPGTRLTVT.

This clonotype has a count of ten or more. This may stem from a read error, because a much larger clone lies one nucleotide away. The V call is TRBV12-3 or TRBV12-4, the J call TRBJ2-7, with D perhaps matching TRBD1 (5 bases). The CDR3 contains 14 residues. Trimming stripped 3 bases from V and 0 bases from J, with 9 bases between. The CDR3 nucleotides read TGTGCCAGCAGTTTCCAGGGTAGCTCCTACGAGCAGTACTTC. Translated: CASSFQGSSYEQYF.

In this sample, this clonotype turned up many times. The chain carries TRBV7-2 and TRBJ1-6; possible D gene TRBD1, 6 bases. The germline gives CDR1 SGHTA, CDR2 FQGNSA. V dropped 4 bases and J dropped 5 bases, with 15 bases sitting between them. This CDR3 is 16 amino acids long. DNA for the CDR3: TGTGCCAGCAGCTGGTTTTGGGACACGGATAATTCACCCCTCCACTTT. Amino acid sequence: CASSWFWDTDNSPLHF.

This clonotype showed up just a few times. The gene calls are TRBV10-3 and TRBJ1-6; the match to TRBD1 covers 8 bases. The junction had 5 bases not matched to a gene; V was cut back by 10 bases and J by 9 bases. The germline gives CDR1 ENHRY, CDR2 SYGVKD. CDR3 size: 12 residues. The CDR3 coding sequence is TGTGCCACTGGACAGGGCGGTTCACCCCTCCACTTT. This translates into CATGQGGSPLHF.

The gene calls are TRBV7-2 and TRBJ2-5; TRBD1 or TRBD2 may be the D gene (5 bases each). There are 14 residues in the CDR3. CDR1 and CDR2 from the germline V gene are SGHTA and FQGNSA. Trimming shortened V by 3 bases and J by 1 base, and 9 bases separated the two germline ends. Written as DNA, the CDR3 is TGTGCCAGCAGCTTGGTGGGGGTCCAAGAGACCCAGTACTTC. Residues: CASSLVGVQETQYF.

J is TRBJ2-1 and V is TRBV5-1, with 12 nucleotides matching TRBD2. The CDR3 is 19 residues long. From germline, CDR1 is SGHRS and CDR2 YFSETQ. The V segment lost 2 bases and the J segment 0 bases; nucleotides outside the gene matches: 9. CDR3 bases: TGCGCCAGCAGCTTCCCAAGGGCTAGCGGGGGGGGCTCCTACAATGAGCAGTTCTTC. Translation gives CASSFPRASGGGSYNEQFF.

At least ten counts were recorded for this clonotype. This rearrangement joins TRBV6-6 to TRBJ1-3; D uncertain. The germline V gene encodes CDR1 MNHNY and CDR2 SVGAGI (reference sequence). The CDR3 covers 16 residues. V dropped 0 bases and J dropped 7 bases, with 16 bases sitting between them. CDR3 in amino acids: CASSYSRAASVNTIYF. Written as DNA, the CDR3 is TGTGCCAGCAGTTACTCGAGGGCAGCCTCTGTTAACACCATATATTTT.

The CDR3 DNA is TGTGCCAGCAGCTTACCCCGGGACAGCTACACCATATATTTT. This sequence encodes CASSLPRDSYTIYF. The chain is built from TRBV7-8 and TRBJ1-3; 7 nucleotides agree with TRBD1. The trim removed 2 bases at V and 8 bases at J, leaving 6 bases unmatched. CDR1 SGHVS and CDR2 FQNEAQ come from the germline V gene. There are 14 residues in the CDR3.

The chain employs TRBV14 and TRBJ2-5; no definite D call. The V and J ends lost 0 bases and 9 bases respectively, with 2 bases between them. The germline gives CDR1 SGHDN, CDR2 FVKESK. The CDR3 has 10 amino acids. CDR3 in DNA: TGTGCCAGCAGCCAAGAATCCCAGTACTTC. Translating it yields CASSQESQYF.

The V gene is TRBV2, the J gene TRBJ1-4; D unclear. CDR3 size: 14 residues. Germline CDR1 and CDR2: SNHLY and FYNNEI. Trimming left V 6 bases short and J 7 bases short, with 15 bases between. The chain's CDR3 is CASSEKGSGEKLFF. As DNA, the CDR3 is TGTGCCAGCAGCGAAAAGGGTTCCGGTGAAAAACTGTTTTTT.